The text below deals with one T cell receptor beta chain. Its antigen is still unknown. The source of the sample is a study of cytomegalovirus exposure and HLA in healthy donors. Study-wide findings and caveats: With later analysis, a missense DCLRE1C variant became linked to TCR beta V- and J-gene trimming.

Use of 60 Vbeta and 13 Jbeta primers characterized the PCR. The table came from immunoSEQ multiplex PCR; TCRdb's copy has only in-frame clones and leaves some out. The sample consists of 95,000 to 150,000 clones, 50% to 80% of them appearing once. Trimming left V 1 base short and J 11 bases short, with 14 bases between. Looked up from germline, CDR1 is MDHEN and CDR2 is SYDVKM. This CDR3 spans 13 amino acids. Sample: PBMCs. V is TRBV28 and J is TRBJ2-5; D ambiguous. This TCR was sampled from a woman between 40 and 50 years old in good health and CMV-seropositive. The CDR3 DNA sequence: TGTGCCAGCAGTTTATCCGAGAGCCCTAGGCAGTACTTC. Its translation is CASSLSESPRQYF.